These 9 T cell receptor beta chains were all obtained from the same sample, sequenced in a study of T cells in Graves' hyperthyroidism and ophthalmopathy. There were TCR beta CDR3 regions amplified from RNA transcripts. First-round RT-PCR targeting the TCR CDR3 was performed with the HTBI primer set. MiXCR was run by TCRdb on the multiplex PCR reads, yielding one entry per CDR3 protein. The sample yields hundreds of thousands of distinct CDR3 sequences, 20% seen once. Sequenced sample: blood. These receptors all come from a man aged 25-45 years with Graves' ophthalmopathy.

DNA of the CDR3: TGCAGTGCTAGAGCCACAGGGGGCCCTTACAATGAGCAGTTCTTC. Protein: CSARATGGPYNEQFF. The chain is built from TRBV20-1 and TRBJ2-1; 9 bases map to TRBD1. From germline, CDR1 is DFQATT and CDR2 SNEGSKA (reference sequence). J lost 4 bases, V lost 1 base, and 5 bases had no gene match. CDR3 length: 15 amino acids.

This chain links TRBV25-1 with TRBJ1-4, with no clear D. CDR1 and CDR2 from the germline V gene are MGHDK and SYGVNS. V dropped 2 bases and J dropped 6 bases, with 10 bases sitting between them. This CDR3 comprises 14 residues. CDR3 nucleotides: TGTGCCAGCAGTGAAGCCGGGTTGTATGAAAAACTGTTTTTT. It encodes CASSEAGLYEKLFF.

The genes are TRBV30 and TRBJ2-7, with D unresolved. From germline, CDR1 is GTSNPN and CDR2 SVGIG (reference sequence). Trimming pared 2 bases from V and 4 bases from J, leaving 12 bases between. The CDR3 is 13 residues long. The CDR3 bases are TGTGCCTGGAGTCATACCGAATATTACGAGCAGTACTTC. Its translation: CAWSHTEYYEQYF.

The chain uses TRBV14 and TRBJ2-7, with 11 bases identical to TRBD2. The length of the CDR3 is 16 residues. J lost 3 bases, V lost 2 bases, and 6 bases had no gene match. CDR1 SGHDN and CDR2 FVKESK come from the germline V gene. The CDR3 DNA reads as TGTGCCAGCAGCCAACTCCCGGGACTAGCGGTCTACGAGCAGTACTTC. This gives the protein CASSQLPGLAVYEQYF.

Only a few counts were recorded for this clonotype. The V and J genes are TRBV27 and TRBJ2-2; 7 bases map to TRBD1. This CDR3 is built from 15 residues. Germline V gene sequence: CDR1 MNHEY, CDR2 SMNVEV (reference sequence). V shed 4 bases and J 4 bases; nucleotides not matched to a gene: 6. The CDR3 region has the DNA TGTGCCAGCAGTTCGACAGGGTTGGGCACCGGGGAGCTGTTTTTT. It translates to CASSSTGLGTGELFF.

In its sample, this clonotype was seen a few times. The chain couples TRBV11-2 to TRBJ2-3; D remains ambiguous. Deletions cut 0 bases from V and 2 bases from J, with 9 bases between. This CDR3 is 15 amino acids long. The germline CDR1 and CDR2 sequences are SGHAT and FQNNGV. The CDR3, as DNA: TGTGCCAGCAGCTTAGAGGGCAGTAACACAGATACGCAGTATTTT. It specifies CASSLEGSNTDTQYF.

As concerns this clonotype: This may be a read error: a much more frequent sequence differs by one nucleotide. This sequence joins TRBV11-2 and TRBJ1-1; D is unresolved. Per germline, CDR1 SGHAT and CDR2 FQNNGV. The CDR3 covers 12 residues. CDR3 loop: CASSDGNTEASF. The DNA for the CDR3 is TGTGCCAGCAGCGATGGGAACACTGAAGCTTCCTTT.

This clonotype was observed a few times. The chain joins TRBV7-6 to TRBJ2-1; tentative D call: TRBD1 (6 bases). Germline-derived CDR1 and CDR2 are SGHVS and FNYEAQ. The CDR3 totals 14 residues. Trimming shortened V by 3 bases and J by 9 bases, and 15 bases separated the two germline ends. The CDR3 DNA reads as TGTGCCAGCAGCTTCGGCCAACAGGGTGGTGAGCAGTTCTTC. Translating it yields CASSFGQQGGEQFF.

In its sample, this clonotype was seen a few times. The J gene is TRBJ1-3, the V gene TRBV2; D unresolved. Trimming removed 8 bases from V and 2 bases from J, with 10 bases in between. This CDR3 has 13 residues. Germline V gives CDR1 SNHLY, CDR2 FYNNEI. The CDR3 bases are TGTGCCAGCCCCGACAAGACTGGAAACACCATATATTTT. It encodes CASPDKTGNTIYF.